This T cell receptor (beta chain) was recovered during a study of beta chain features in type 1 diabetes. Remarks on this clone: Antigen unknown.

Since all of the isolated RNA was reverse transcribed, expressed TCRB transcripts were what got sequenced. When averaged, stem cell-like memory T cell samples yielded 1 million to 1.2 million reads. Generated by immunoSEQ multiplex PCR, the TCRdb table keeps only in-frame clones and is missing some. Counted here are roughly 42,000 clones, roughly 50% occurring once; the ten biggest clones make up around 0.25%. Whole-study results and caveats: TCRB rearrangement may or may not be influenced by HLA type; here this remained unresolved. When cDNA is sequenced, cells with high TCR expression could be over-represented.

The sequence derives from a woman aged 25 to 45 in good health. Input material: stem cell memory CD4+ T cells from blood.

Here the CDR3 DNA reads TGTGCCAGCAGTACTAAGACTAGAGGCGCCTACGAGCAGTACTTC. This codes for CASSTKTRGAYEQYF. The rearrangement links TRBV28 to TRBJ2-7; D perhaps matches TRBD2 (6 bases). The germline V gene has CDR1 MDHEN and CDR2 SYDVKM. The V end lost 5 bases, the J end lost 2 bases, and 16 bases lay between the germline ends. The CDR3 has 15 amino acids.